This T cell receptor (beta chain) came from a study of breast tumors, draining lymph nodes, adjacent tissues. TCRdb reprocessed the multiplex PCR reads via MiXCR and lists one record per CDR3 protein. Of over 200,000 distinct CDR3 sequences in the sample, about 30% were seen once. Breast cancer patients provided tissue from their axillary draining lymph nodes. The TCR sequence derives from a female donor with breast cancer. Some clones in this sample may be carry-over from other donors' samples. Sequenced input: axillary lymph node tissue.

For the CDR3, the DNA is TGTGCCAGCAGTGTTTCCAGGGACCGCACAGATACGCAGTATTTT. Amino acids: CASSVSRDRTDTQYF. The V and J genes are TRBV2 and TRBJ2-3; the D gene could be TRBD1 or TRBD2 (5 bases each). This CDR3 region has 15 residues. V shed 4 bases and J shed 1 base, with 12 bases lying between them. Germline V CDR1 and CDR2: SNHLY, FYNNEI.